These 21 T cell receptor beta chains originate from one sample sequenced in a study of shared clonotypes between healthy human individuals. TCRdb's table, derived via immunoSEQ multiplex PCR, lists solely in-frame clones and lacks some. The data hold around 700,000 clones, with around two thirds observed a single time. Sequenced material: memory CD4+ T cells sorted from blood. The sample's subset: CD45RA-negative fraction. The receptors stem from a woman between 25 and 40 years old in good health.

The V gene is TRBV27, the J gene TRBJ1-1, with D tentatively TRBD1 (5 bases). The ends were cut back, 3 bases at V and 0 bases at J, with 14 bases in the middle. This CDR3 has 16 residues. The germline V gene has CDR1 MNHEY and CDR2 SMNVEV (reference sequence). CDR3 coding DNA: TGTGCCAGCAGTTTCCGACCCAGGGAAATGAACACTGAAGCTTTCTTT. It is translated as CASSFRPREMNTEAFF.

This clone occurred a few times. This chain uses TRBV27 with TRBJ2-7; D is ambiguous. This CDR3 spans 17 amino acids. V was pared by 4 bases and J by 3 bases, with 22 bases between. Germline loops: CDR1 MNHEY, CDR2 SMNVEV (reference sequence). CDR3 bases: TGTGCCAGCAGTTCCCGCCAAGGAATATTCCAGATCTACGAGCAGTACTTC. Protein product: CASSSRQGIFQIYEQYF.

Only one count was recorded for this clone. The CDR3 here is CASSLGLAGSTDTQYF. CDR3 nucleotide sequence: TGTGCCAGCAGCTTGGGTCTAGCGGGGAGCACAGATACGCAGTATTTT. The chain is built from TRBV11-1 and TRBJ2-3; TRBD2 matches 9 bases. The germline CDR1 and CDR2 sequences are SGHAT and FQDESV (reference sequence). This CDR3 has 16 residues. The ends lost 3 bases at V and 0 bases at J; junction bases unmatched: 4.

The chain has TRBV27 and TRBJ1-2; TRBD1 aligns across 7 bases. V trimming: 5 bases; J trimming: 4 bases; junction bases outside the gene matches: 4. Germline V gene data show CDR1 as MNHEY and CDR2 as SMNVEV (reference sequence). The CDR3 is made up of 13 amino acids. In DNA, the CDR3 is TGTGCCAGCAGTGGAGGGACAGCCTATGGCTACACCTTC. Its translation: CASSGGTAYGYTF.

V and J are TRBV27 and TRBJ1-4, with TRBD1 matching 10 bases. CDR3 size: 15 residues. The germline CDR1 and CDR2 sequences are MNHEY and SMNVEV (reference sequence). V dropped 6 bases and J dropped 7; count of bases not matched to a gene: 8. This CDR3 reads CASRARQGASEKLFF. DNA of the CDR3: TGTGCCAGCAGGGCTAGACAGGGGGCAAGTGAAAAACTGTTTTTT.

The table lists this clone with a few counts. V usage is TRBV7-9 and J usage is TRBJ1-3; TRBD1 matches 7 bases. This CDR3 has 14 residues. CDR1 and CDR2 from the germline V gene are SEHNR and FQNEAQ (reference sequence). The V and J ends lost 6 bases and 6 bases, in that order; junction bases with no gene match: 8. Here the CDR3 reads CASRSKTGSNTIYF. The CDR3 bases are TGTGCCAGCAGATCGAAGACAGGGTCAAACACCATATATTTT.

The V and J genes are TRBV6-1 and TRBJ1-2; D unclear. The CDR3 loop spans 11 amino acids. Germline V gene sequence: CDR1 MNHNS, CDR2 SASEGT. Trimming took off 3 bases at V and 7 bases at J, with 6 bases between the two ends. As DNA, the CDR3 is TGTGCCAGCAGTGACCAGGCTGGCTACACCTTC. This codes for CASSDQAGYTF.

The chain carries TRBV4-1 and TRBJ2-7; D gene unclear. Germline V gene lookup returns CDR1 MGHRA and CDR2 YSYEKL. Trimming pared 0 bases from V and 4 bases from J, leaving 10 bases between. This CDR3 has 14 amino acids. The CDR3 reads CASSQEPGRYEQYF. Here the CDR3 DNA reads TGCGCCAGCAGCCAAGAACCGGGTCGGTACGAGCAGTACTTC.

The CDR3 DNA follows: TGTGCCAGCAGCGTGAGCTATTCACCGGACAATGAGCAGTTCTTC. Amino acid sequence: CASSVSYSPDNEQFF. The J gene is TRBJ2-1, the V gene TRBV7-6; D is undetermined. V shed 5 bases and J shed 5 bases, with 16 bases lying between them. The CDR3 runs to 15 residues. The germline V gene encodes CDR1 SGHVS and CDR2 FNYEAQ.

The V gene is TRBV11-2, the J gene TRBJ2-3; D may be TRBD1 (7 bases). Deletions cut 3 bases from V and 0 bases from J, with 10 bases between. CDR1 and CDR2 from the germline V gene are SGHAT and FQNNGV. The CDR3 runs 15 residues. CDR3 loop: CASSLQGGSTDTQYF. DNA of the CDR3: TGTGCCAGCAGCTTGCAGGGGGGAAGCACAGATACGCAGTATTTT. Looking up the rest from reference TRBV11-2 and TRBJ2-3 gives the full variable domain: EAGVAQSPRYKIIEKRQSVAFWCNPISGHATLYWYQQILGQGPKLLIQFQNNGVVDDSQLPKDRFSAERLKGVDSTLKIQPAKLEDSAVYLCASSLQGGSTDTQYFGPGTRLTVL.

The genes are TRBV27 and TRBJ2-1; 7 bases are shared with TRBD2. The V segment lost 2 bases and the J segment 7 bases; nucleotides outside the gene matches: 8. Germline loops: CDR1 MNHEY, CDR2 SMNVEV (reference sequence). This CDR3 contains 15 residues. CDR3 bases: TGTGCCAGCAGTTTACCGGGAGGAGGTCGGAATGAGCAGTTCTTC. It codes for CASSLPGGGRNEQFF.

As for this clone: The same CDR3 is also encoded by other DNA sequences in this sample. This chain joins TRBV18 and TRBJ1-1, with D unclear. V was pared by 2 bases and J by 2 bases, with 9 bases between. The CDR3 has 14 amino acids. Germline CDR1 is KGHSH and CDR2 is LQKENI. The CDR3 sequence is CASSPVTANTEAFF. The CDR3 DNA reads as TGTGCCAGCTCACCAGTAACGGCCAACACTGAAGCTTTCTTT.

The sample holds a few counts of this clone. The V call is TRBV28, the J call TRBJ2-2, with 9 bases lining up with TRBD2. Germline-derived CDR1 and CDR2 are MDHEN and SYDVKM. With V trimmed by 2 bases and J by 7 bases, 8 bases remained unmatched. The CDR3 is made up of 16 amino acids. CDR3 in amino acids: CASSLRAGGLVGELFF. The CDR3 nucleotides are TGTGCCAGCAGTTTACGGGCGGGAGGGCTAGTCGGGGAGCTGTTTTTT.

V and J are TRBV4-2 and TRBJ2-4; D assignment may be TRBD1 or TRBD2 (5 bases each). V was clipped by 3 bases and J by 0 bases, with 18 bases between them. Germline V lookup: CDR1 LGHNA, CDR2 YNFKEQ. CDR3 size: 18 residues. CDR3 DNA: TGTGCCAGCAGCCATCCCTTCTGGGGGACCGAAGCCAAAAACATTCAGTACTTC. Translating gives CASSHPFWGTEAKNIQYF.

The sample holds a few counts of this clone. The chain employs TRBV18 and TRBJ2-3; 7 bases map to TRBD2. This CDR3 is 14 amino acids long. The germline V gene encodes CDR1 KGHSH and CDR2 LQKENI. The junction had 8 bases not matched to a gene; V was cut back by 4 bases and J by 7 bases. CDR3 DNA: TGTGCCAGCTCACTAGCGGGCTTGGACTATACGCAGTATTTT. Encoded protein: CASSLAGLDYTQYF.

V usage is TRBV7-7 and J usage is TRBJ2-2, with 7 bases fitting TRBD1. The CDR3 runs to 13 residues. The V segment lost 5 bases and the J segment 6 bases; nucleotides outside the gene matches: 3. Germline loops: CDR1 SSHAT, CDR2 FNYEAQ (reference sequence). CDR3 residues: CASSPRGSGELFF. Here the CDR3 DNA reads TGTGCCAGCAGCCCCAGGGGGTCCGGGGAGCTGTTTTTT. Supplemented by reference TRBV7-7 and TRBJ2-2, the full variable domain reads GAGVSQSPRYKVTKRGQDVTLRCDPISSHATLYWYQQALGQGPEFLTYFNYEAQPDKSGLPSDRFSAERPEGSISTLTIQRTEQRDSAMYRCASSPRGSGELFFGEGSRLTVL.

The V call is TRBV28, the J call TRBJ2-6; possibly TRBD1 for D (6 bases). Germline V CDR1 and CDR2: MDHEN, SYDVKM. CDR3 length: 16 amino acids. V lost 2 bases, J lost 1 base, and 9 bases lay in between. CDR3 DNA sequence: TGTGCCAGCAGTTTAGACAGGCCTTCTGGGGCCAACGTCCTGACTTTC. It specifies CASSLDRPSGANVLTF.

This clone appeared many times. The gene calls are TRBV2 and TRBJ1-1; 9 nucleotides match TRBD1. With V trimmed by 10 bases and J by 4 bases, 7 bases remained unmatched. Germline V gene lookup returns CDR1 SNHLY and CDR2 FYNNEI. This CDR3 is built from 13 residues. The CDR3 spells CATWGQGVTEAFF. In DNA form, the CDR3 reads TGTGCCACCTGGGGACAGGGCGTCACTGAAGCTTTCTTT. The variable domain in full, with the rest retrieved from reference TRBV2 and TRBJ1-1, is EPEVTQTPSHQVTQMGQEVILRCVPISNHLYFYWYRQILGQKVEFLVSFYNNEISEKSEIFDDQFSVERPDGSNFTLKIRSTKLEDSAMYFCATWGQGVTEAFFGQGTRLTVV.

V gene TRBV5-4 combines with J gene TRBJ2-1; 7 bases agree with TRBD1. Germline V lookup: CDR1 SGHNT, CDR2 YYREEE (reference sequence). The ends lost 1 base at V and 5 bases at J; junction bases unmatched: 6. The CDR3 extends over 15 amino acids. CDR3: CASSLQGDRNNEQFF. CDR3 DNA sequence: TGTGCCAGCAGCTTGCAAGGGGACAGAAACAATGAGCAGTTCTTC.

The CDR3: CASTAMGAANEKLFF. DNA of the CDR3: TGCGCCAGCACCGCCATGGGGGCGGCTAATGAAAAACTGTTTTTT. V and J are TRBV5-1 and TRBJ1-4; TRBD1 might be the D (6 bases). Trimming removed 6 bases from V and 3 bases from J, with 15 bases in between. The germline V gene has CDR1 SGHRS and CDR2 YFSETQ. There are 15 residues in the CDR3.

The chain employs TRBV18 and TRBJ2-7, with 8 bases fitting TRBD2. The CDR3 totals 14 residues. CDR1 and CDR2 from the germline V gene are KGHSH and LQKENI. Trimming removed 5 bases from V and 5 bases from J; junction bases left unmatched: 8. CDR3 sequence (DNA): TGTGCCAGCTCAGGGACTAGAAACGGTAACGAGCAGTACTTC. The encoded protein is CASSGTRNGNEQYF.